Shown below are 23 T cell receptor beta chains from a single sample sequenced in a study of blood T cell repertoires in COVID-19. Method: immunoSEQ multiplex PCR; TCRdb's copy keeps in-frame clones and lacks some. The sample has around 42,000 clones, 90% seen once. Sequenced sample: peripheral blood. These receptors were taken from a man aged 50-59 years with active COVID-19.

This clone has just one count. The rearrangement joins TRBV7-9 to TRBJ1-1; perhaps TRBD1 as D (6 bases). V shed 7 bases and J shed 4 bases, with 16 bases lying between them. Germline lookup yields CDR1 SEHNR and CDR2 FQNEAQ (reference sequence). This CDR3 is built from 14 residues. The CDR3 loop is CASNGFRGGTEAFF. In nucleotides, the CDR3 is TGTGCCAGCAACGGCTTTAGGGGGGGCACTGAAGCTTTCTTT.

The CDR3 protein is CASSLDRGLSYGYTF. CDR3 DNA: TGCGCCAGCAGCCTTGACAGGGGGCTATCCTATGGCTACACCTTC. The V gene is TRBV4-3, the J gene TRBJ1-2; 10 positions match TRBD1. Germline assignment: CDR1 LGHNA and CDR2 YSLEER. Germline trimming cut 4 bases from V and 4 bases from J; bases unmatched to any gene: 6. The length of the CDR3 is 15 residues.

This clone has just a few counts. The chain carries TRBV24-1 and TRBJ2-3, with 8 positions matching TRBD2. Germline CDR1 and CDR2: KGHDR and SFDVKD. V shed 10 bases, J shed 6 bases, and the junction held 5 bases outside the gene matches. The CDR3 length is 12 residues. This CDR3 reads CATAGAGDTQYF. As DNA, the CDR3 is TGTGCCACAGCGGGGGCCGGGGATACGCAGTATTTT.

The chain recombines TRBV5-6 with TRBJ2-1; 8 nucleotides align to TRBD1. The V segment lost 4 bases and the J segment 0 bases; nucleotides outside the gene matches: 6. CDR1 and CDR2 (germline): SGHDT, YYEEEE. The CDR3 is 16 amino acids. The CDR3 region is CASSPWTGSSYNEQFF. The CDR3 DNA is TGTGCCAGCAGCCCTTGGACAGGGAGCTCCTACAATGAGCAGTTCTTC.

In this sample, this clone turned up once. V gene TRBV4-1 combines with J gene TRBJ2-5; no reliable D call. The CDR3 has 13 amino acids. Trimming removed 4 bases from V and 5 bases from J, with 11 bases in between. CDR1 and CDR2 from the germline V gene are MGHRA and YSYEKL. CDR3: CASSRLGAETQYF. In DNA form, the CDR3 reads TGCGCCAGCAGCCGCCTAGGAGCCGAGACCCAGTACTTC.

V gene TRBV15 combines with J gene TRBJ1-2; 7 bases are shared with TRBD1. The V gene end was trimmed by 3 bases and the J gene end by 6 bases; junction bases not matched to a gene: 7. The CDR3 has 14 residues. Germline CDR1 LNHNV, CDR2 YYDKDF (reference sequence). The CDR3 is CATSRDRNDHGYTF. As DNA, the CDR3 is TGTGCCACCAGCAGGGACAGGAATGACCATGGCTACACCTTC.

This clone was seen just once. CDR3 DNA sequence: TGTGCCACCTCAACAGGGTTAGGAGAGACCCAGTACTTC. It encodes CATSTGLGETQYF. The chain couples TRBV24-1 to TRBJ2-5, with D perhaps matching TRBD1 (6 bases). V dropped 9 bases and J dropped 4 bases, with 14 bases sitting between them. From germline, CDR1 is KGHDR and CDR2 SFDVKD. The CDR3 sequence is 13 residues long.

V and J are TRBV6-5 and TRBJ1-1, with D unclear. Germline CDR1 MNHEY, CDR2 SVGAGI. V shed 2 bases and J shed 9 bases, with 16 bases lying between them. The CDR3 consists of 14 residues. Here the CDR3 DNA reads TGTGCCAGCAGTTACCGAGGGCAGGAAGGAAAAGCTTTCTTT. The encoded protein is CASSYRGQEGKAFF.

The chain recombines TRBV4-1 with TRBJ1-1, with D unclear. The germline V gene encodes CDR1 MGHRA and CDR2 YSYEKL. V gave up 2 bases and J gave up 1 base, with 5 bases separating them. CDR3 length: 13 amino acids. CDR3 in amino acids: CASSQSQNTEAFF. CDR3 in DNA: TGCGCCAGCAGCCAATCACAGAACACTGAAGCTTTCTTT.

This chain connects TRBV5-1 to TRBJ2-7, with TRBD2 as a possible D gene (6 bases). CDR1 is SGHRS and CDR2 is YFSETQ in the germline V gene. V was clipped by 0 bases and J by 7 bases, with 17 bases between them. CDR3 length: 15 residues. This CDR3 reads CASSLGAGRGGEQYF. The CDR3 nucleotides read TGCGCCAGCAGCTTGGGGGCGGGACGGGGAGGTGAGCAGTACTTC.

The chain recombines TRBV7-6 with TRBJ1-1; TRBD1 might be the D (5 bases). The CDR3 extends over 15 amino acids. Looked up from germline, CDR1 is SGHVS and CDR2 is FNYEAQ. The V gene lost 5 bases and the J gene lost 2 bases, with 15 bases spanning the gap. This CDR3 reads CASSVLQAKNTEAFF. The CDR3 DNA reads TGTGCCAGCAGCGTTTTACAGGCTAAAAACACTGAAGCTTTCTTT.

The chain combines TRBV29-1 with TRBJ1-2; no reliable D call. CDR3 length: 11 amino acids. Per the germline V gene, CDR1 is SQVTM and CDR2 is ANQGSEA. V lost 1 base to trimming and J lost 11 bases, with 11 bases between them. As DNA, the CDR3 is TGCAGCGTTGAAGCAGGATCATGGTACACCTTC. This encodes CSVEAGSWYTF. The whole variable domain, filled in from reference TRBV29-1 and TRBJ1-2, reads SAVISQKPSRDICQRGTSLTIQCQVDSQVTMMFWYRQQPGQSLTLIATANQGSEATYESGFVIDKFPISRPNLTFSTLTVSNMSPEDSSIYLCSVEAGSWYTFGSGTRLTVV.

CDR3 bases: TGTGCCTGGACGGCGGGGGGGCTGAGCTCCTACGAGCAGTACTTC. It yields the protein CAWTAGGLSSYEQYF. This chain links TRBV30 with TRBJ2-7; 9 bases align to TRBD2. Germline V gene sequence: CDR1 GTSNPN, CDR2 SVGIG (reference sequence). V dropped 4 bases and J dropped 0; count of bases not matched to a gene: 7. This CDR3 is 15 amino acids long.

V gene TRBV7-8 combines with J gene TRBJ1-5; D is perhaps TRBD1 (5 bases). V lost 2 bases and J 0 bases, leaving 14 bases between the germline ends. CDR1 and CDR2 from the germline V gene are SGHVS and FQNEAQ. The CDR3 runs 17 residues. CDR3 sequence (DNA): TGTGCCAGCAGCTTAAACCCGGGACTTTATAGCAATCAGCCCCAGCATTTT. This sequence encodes CASSLNPGLYSNQPQHF.

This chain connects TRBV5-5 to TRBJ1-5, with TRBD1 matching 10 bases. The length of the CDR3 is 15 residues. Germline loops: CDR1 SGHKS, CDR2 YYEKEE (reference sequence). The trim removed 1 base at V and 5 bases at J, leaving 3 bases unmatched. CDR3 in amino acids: CASSLWGTGDQPQHF. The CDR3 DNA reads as TGTGCCAGCAGCTTGTGGGGGACAGGGGATCAGCCCCAGCATTTT.

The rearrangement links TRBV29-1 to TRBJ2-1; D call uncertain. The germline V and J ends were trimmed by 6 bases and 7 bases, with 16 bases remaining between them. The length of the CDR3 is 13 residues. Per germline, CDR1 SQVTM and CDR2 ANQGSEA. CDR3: CSVTSREPNEQFF. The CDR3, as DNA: TGCAGCGTCACCTCGCGCGAACCTAATGAGCAGTTCTTC.

Here the CDR3 reads CASSTPGQAPYEQYF. The CDR3 nucleotides are TGTGCCAGCAGTACCCCGGGACAGGCCCCCTACGAGCAGTACTTC. This chain joins TRBV28 and TRBJ2-7; 8 bases are shared with TRBD1. CDR3 length equals 15 residues. Germline V gives CDR1 MDHEN, CDR2 SYDVKM. Losses at the gene ends were 5 bases for V and 2 bases for J; bases not matched to a gene: 8.

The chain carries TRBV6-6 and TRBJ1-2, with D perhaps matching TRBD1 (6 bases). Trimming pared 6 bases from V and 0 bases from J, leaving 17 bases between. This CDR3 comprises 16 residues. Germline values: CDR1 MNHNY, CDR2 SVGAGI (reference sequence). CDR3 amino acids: CASRKHLQGTNYGYTF. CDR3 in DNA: TGTGCCAGCAGGAAACATTTACAGGGAACTAACTATGGCTACACCTTC.

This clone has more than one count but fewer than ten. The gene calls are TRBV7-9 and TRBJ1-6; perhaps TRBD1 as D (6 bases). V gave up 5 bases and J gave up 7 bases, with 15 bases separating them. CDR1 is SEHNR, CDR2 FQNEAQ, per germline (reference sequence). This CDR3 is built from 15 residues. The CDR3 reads CASSPRGIENSPLHF. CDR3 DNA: TGTGCCAGCAGCCCCAGGGGTATAGAGAATTCACCCCTCCACTTT.

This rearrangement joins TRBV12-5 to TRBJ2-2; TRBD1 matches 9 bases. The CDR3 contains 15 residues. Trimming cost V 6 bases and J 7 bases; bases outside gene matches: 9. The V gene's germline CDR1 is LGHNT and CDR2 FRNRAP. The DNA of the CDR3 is TGTGCTAGTGGAACCGGGACAGGGCGAATCGGGGAGCTGTTTTTT. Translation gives CASGTGTGRIGELFF.

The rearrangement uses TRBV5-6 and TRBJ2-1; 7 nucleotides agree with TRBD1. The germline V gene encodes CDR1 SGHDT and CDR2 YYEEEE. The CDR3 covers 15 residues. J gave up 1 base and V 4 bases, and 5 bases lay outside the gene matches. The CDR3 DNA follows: TGTGCCAGCAGCGCCGACAGGGTATCCTACAATGAGCAGTTCTTC. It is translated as CASSADRVSYNEQFF.

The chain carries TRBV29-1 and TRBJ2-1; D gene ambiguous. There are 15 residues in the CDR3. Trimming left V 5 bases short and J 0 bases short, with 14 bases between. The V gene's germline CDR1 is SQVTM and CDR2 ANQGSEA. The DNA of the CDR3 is TGCAGCGTTTCGCGTGGTCTGAGCTCCTACAATGAGCAGTTCTTC. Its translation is CSVSRGLSSYNEQFF.

The CDR3 here is CASRSGSSAWGPQHF. In DNA, the CDR3 is TGTGCCAGCAGATCAGGGTCATCGGCGTGGGGGCCCCAGCATTTT. The V call is TRBV2, the J call TRBJ1-5; possibly TRBD1 for D (5 bases). CDR3 size: 15 residues. Germline CDR1 and CDR2: SNHLY and FYNNEI. Trimming cost V 6 bases and J 9 bases, with 21 bases left between them.